This TCR beta chain was profiled in a study of identifying expanded T cells in peripheral blood (dated by TCRdb to about 2019). For context, the study as a whole: Technical replicates were generated by sequencing separate aliquots of the same genomic DNA pool, with four replicates compared pairwise.

Comments on this clone: Its antigen remains unidentified. No base quality information exists; no much larger clone differs at one position.

What the study reported, not specific to this receptor: It was expected by the authors that biological variance in healthy repertoires might increase further over much longer intervals, such as months to years. Between technical replicates the binomial model flagged approximately 1.3 differentially abundant clones, whereas over about 2 weeks the binomial model flagged about 15 and over approximately four weeks 19 to 20. Across all healthy donors, variance in clone template counts between roughly 2-week samples was found to increase significantly with total template count. Across all healthy-donor time intervals, the beta-binomial model significantly lowered both the number of clones called differentially abundant and the false-positive rate.

During the collection period, no immune events, such as infections, were documented for the healthy donors. Blood repertoires from healthy donors were used as a training cohort for calibrating time-dependent variance in a beta-binomial model of differential abundance of T-cell clones. The training cohort included some ten healthy donors, of whom 3 were female and 7 were male. Donor ages ranged from about 29 to 70 years, with an average of about 40 years. Whole blood, obtained from a commercial supplier, was collected from each healthy donor at three time points spaced approximately two weeks apart. For immunosequencing, genomic DNA was extracted from whole blood that had not been sorted. TCRbeta CDR3 regions were profiled with the immunoSEQ Assay using bias-controlled multiplex PCR amplification of genomic DNA. In the paper's pipeline: The absolute abundance of each unique TCRbeta CDR3 region was quantified after sequences were collapsed and filtered. Differential abundance was assessed using a binomial (Fisher-equivalent) model and a beta-binomial model in which time-dependent variance fitted from healthy donors was added. Clones with fewer than 5 combined templates were excluded, and clones with Benjamini-Hochberg FDR below 0.01 were called differentially abundant. Beta-binomial variance was modeled as a function of total template count across the two samples using the form v = (b*log(k)+a)^2. Not all clones reach the TCRdb copy of this immuneACCESS table, which keeps in-frame sequences only. Checked studies attribute under half of the gap to unresolved V genes and leave the rest unexplained. D and trimming were read from the DNA, whereas the V and J calls and clone size are those reported in that table. Within this sample are fewer than 130,000 clones, with 75% to 90% of them counted one time only. The ten largest make up about a sixth of the sample.

CDR1 is given as SNHLY and CDR2 as FYNNEI, both from the germline V gene. Trimming accounts for 6 bases at V and 4 bases at J, while the number of junction bases matched to no gene is 6. The CDR3 contains 15 residues, cysteine and phenylalanine counted. Kept here is only the CDR3 DNA, which spans 45 bases and is read in frame from base 1. This receptor chain uses TRBV2 and TRBJ2-1; 10 central bases correspond to TRBD1. Sequencing was done on a sample of blood. The receptor was derived from a person between 18 and 75 years old in good health. In nucleotide form, the sequence is TGTGCCAGCAGCCGGGACAGGGGTGGTTACAATGAGCAGTTCTTC. The translation is CASSRDRGGYNEQFF. Joined to the reference TRBV2 and TRBJ2-1 proteins, this CDR3 gives the full variable domain: EPEVTQTPSHQVTQMGQEVILRCVPISNHLYFYWYRQILGQKVEFLVSFYNNEISEKSEIFDDQFSVERPDGSNFTLKIRSTKLEDSAMYFCASSRDRGGYNEQFFGPGTRLTVL.